One and the same sample provided the 23 T cell receptor beta chains below, sequenced in a study of T cell responses to AZD1222 COVID-19 vaccine (dated by TCRdb to the early 2020s). The sample's time point label, in plain terms: baseline before first vaccination. Library preparation used the immunoSEQ multiplex PCR assay. TCRdb holds this immuneACCESS table with in-frame rearrangements only. Some clones are missing; in checked studies, unresolved V genes explain under half, and the rest has no known cause. In all, the sample holds about 55,000 clones, and about 90% of those were seen once. The leading ten clones occupy less than 5% of the sample. Here the sequenced sample was peripheral blood, taken on day 0 of AZD1222 vaccination. These receptors came from an adult in good health.

The chain is built from TRBV6-5 and TRBJ1-4, with D tentatively TRBD1 (5 bases). Per the germline V gene, CDR1 is MNHEY and CDR2 is SVGAGI. The V gene lost 1 base and the J gene lost 7 bases, with 10 bases spanning the gap. The CDR3 is 14 residues long. This CDR3 is CASSYYGGGEKLFF. CDR3 in DNA: TGTGCCAGCAGTTACTATGGCGGGGGTGAAAAACTGTTTTTT.

There are a few counts of this clone. V gene TRBV5-1 combines with J gene TRBJ1-2; 8 nucleotides agree with TRBD1. Germline CDR1 reads SGHRS; CDR2 reads YFSETQ. The CDR3 has 15 residues. The J segment lost 6 bases and the V segment lost 4 bases, leaving 11 bases of the junction unmatched. CDR3 region: CASSQWAQGADGYTF. The CDR3 DNA reads as TGCGCCAGCAGCCAATGGGCCCAGGGGGCCGATGGCTACACCTTC.

The chain recombines TRBV19 with TRBJ2-5, with 7 bases matching TRBD2. Germline values: CDR1 LNHDA, CDR2 SQIVND (reference sequence). This CDR3 contains 15 residues. The V and J ends lost 6 bases and 3 bases, in that order; junction bases with no gene match: 10. The CDR3 DNA reads TGTGCCAGTAGCCCCCTGCGGGGGTTCGAAGAGACCCAGTACTTC. As protein: CASSPLRGFEETQYF. The variable domain in full, completed from reference TRBV19 and TRBJ2-5, reads DGGITQSPKYLFRKEGQNVTLSCEQNLNHDAMYWYRQDPGQGLRLIYYSQIVNDFQKGDIAEGYSVSREKKESFPLTVTSAQKNPTAFYLCASSPLRGFEETQYFGPGTRLLVL.

The chain uses TRBV6-5 and TRBJ2-3; 9 bases match TRBD1. Germline values: CDR1 MNHEY, CDR2 SVGAGI. The CDR3 runs 15 residues. With V trimmed by 5 bases and J by 4 bases, 7 bases remained unmatched. CDR3 coding DNA: TGTGCCAGCAGTCCAACAGGGGGCGAGGCAGATACGCAGTATTTT. It translates to CASSPTGGEADTQYF.

This chain links TRBV7-6 with TRBJ2-7, with D maybe TRBD2 (6 bases). The CDR3 contains 14 residues. The V end lost 5 bases, the J end lost 2 bases, and 13 bases lay between the germline ends. Germline assignment: CDR1 SGHVS and CDR2 FNYEAQ. CDR3 residues: CASSPAEGPYEQYF. The CDR3 DNA sequence: TGTGCCAGCAGCCCTGCGGAGGGGCCCTACGAGCAGTACTTC.

This clone was detected only once. V usage is TRBV15 and J usage is TRBJ1-1; TRBD1 is a possible D gene (5 bases). This CDR3 is built from 15 residues. Between the trimmed V and J ends, which lost 0 bases and 2 bases, there was a span of 10 bases. CDR1 is LNHNV and CDR2 is YYDKDF in the germline V gene (reference sequence). CDR3 in amino acids: CATSRDRQGNTEAFF. For the CDR3, the DNA is TGTGCCACCAGCAGAGATAGGCAGGGTAACACTGAAGCTTTCTTT.

The V and J genes are TRBV5-1 and TRBJ1-4; D not certain. Trimming left V 4 bases short and J 0 bases short, with 13 bases between. Germline V gene lookup returns CDR1 SGHRS and CDR2 YFSETQ. The CDR3 is 16 residues long. The CDR3 DNA is TGCGCCAGCAGCCCCACCCCGGAAGCAACTAATGAAAAACTGTTTTTT. It codes for CASSPTPEATNEKLFF.

The chain is built from TRBV3-1 (or the pseudogene TRBV3-2) and TRBJ2-7; D is undetermined. Germline lookup yields CDR1 LGHDT and CDR2 YNNKEL (reference sequence). CDR3 size: 14 residues. The germline V and J ends were trimmed by 4 bases and 5 bases, with 15 bases remaining between them. CDR3 amino acids: CASSLREHLHEQYF. For the CDR3, the DNA is TGTGCCAGCAGCCTAAGAGAACACCTCCACGAGCAGTACTTC.

The genes are TRBV12-3 or TRBV12-4 and TRBJ1-1; D is perhaps TRBD1 (5 bases). Deletions cut 6 bases from V and 9 bases from J, with 14 bases between. CDR3 size: 12 residues. The CDR3 bases are TGTGCCAGCAGCTATGAGCCGGGACAAGCTTTCTTT. Amino acids: CASSYEPGQAFF.

V usage is TRBV3-1 (or the pseudogene TRBV3-2) and J usage is TRBJ1-1, with TRBD1 matching 9 bases. This CDR3 has 15 residues. Trimming cost V 6 bases and J 7 bases; bases outside gene matches: 12. Per germline, CDR1 LGHDT and CDR2 YNNKEL (reference sequence). The CDR3 bases are TGTGCCAGCAGATTTCGGACAGGGGTCCGGAGTGAAGCTTTCTTT. It translates to CASRFRTGVRSEAFF.

The chain couples TRBV5-4 to TRBJ1-5; D might be TRBD1 (6 bases). Deletions cut 3 bases from V and 3 bases from J, with 16 bases between. CDR1 is SGHNT and CDR2 is YYREEE in the germline V gene (reference sequence). The CDR3 runs to 16 residues. This CDR3 is CASSWGGGGNNQPQHF. The DNA of the CDR3 is TGTGCCAGCAGCTGGGGTGGTGGGGGCAACAATCAGCCCCAGCATTTT.

The genes are TRBV5-6 and TRBJ1-2, with TRBD1 matching over 10 bases. Germline CDR1 SGHDT, CDR2 YYEEEE. This CDR3 has 15 residues. The junction had 7 bases not matched to a gene; V was cut back by 2 bases and J by 6 bases. The CDR3: CASSFRTGGVNGYTF. CDR3 bases: TGTGCCAGCAGCTTTCGGACAGGGGGAGTTAATGGCTACACCTTC. The variable domain in full, completed from reference TRBV5-6 and TRBJ1-2, reads DAGVTQSPTHLIKTRGQQVTLRCSPKSGHDTVSWYQQALGQGPQFIFQYYEEEERQRGNFPDRFSGHQFPNYSSELNVNALLLGDSALYLCASSFRTGGVNGYTFGSGTRLTVV.

This chain connects TRBV5-6 to TRBJ1-1; D gene unclear. The CDR3 has 14 amino acids. Germline loops: CDR1 SGHDT, CDR2 YYEEEE. Trimming stripped 0 bases from V and 0 bases from J, with 6 bases between. The CDR3 coding sequence is TGTGCCAGCAGCTTGGTGGGGATGAACACTGAAGCTTTCTTT. Encoded protein: CASSLVGMNTEAFF.

This chain connects TRBV6-6 to TRBJ2-7, with TRBD2 identical over 7 bases. The V gene end was trimmed by 8 bases and the J gene end by 2 bases; junction bases not matched to a gene: 9. The germline CDR1 and CDR2 sequences are MNHNY and SVGAGI (reference sequence). CDR3 size: 14 residues. CDR3 loop: CASRTGGGTYEQYF. CDR3 nucleotide sequence: TGTGCCAGCCGGACGGGAGGAGGAACCTACGAGCAGTACTTC.

The V call is TRBV18, the J call TRBJ2-7; D possibly corresponds to TRBD2 (6 bases). V lost 2 bases and J lost 1, with 6 bases in between. The CDR3 consists of 13 residues. Germline V gene data show CDR1 as KGHSH and CDR2 as LQKENI. The CDR3 nucleotides read TGTGCCAGCTCACCAGGAGGGTCCTACGAGCAGTACTTC. Protein: CASSPGGSYEQYF.

This clone came up once. This rearrangement joins TRBV19 to TRBJ2-5; TRBD1 aligns across 7 bases. CDR3 size: 15 residues. CDR1 LNHDA and CDR2 SQIVND come from the germline V gene (reference sequence). V trimming: 5 bases; J trimming: 5 bases; junction bases outside the gene matches: 11. The CDR3 loop is CASSHRTGPRETQYF. For the CDR3, the DNA is TGTGCCAGTAGTCACCGGACAGGTCCCAGGGAGACCCAGTACTTC.

The CDR3 loop is CASSTPGQGAREQYF. The CDR3 DNA is TGTGCCAGCAGTACTCCGGGACAGGGCGCAAGGGAGCAGTACTTC. The gene calls are TRBV6-5 and TRBJ2-7; 9 bases map to TRBD1. The V gene's germline CDR1 is MNHEY and CDR2 SVGAGI. V lost 5 bases and J lost 7; bases outside the gene matches: 12. The CDR3 has 15 amino acids.

The CDR3 region has the DNA TGTGCCAGCAGTAAACCCGGGACAGGGGTATATGAGCAGTTCTTC. It yields the protein CASSKPGTGVYEQFF. The chain links TRBV25-1 to TRBJ2-1, with TRBD1 matching over 10 bases. Trimming cost V 5 bases and J 8 bases; bases outside gene matches: 9. The V gene's germline CDR1 is MGHDK and CDR2 SYGVNS. This CDR3 region has 15 residues.

The rearrangement uses TRBV28 and TRBJ1-2; 7 nucleotides line up with TRBD1. Looked up from germline, CDR1 is MDHEN and CDR2 is SYDVKM. The CDR3 contains 15 residues. The junction had 12 bases not matched to a gene; V was cut back by 6 bases and J by 5 bases. The CDR3 DNA reads TGTGCCAGCAGCTCGGGTTACCTACAGGGGTATGGCTACACCTTC. It codes for CASSSGYLQGYGYTF.

In this sample, this clone turned up a few times. The genes are TRBV20-1 and TRBJ1-5, with 7 bases aligning to TRBD1. The CDR3 is made up of 17 amino acids. Germline-derived CDR1 and CDR2 are DFQATT and SNEGSKA (reference sequence). V dropped 6 bases and J dropped 0; count of bases not matched to a gene: 14. The CDR3 sequence is CSASGRGIDYSNQPQHF. CDR3 DNA sequence: TGCAGTGCGAGTGGCAGGGGGATAGATTATAGCAATCAGCCCCAGCATTTT.

This chain joins TRBV12-5 and TRBJ1-2, with 7 nucleotides matching TRBD1. Trimming took 7 bases from V and 7 from J; bases not matched to a gene: 12. CDR1 LGHNT and CDR2 FRNRAP come from the germline V gene. The CDR3 has 14 residues. The CDR3 reads CASAQRQGIGGYTF. CDR3 coding DNA: TGTGCTAGTGCCCAAAGACAGGGAATCGGTGGCTACACCTTC.

The CDR3 loop is CATSDFGGSYNEQFF. Here the CDR3 DNA reads TGTGCCACCAGTGATTTCGGGGGATCCTACAATGAGCAGTTCTTC. This rearrangement joins TRBV24-1 to TRBJ2-1; maybe TRBD2 (6 bases). This CDR3 spans 15 amino acids. The V end lost 1 base, the J end lost 1 base, and 7 bases lay between the germline ends. Germline CDR1 reads KGHDR; CDR2 reads SFDVKD.

In its sample, this clone was seen once. This chain links TRBV28 with TRBJ2-1, with 8 bases aligning to TRBD1. Trimming cost V 6 bases and J 3 bases; bases outside gene matches: 7. CDR3 length equals 15 residues. The germline V gene encodes CDR1 MDHEN and CDR2 SYDVKM. CDR3 amino acids: CASRHGQGFYNEQFF. In DNA form, the CDR3 reads TGTGCCAGCAGGCACGGACAGGGTTTCTACAATGAGCAGTTCTTC.